Listed below are T cell receptor beta chains from one sample, sequenced in a study of blood T cell repertoires in COVID-19. Method: immunoSEQ multiplex PCR; TCRdb's copy keeps in-frame clones and lacks some. Of roughly 320,000 clones in the sample, 90% were seen once. Sequencing used PBMCs or T cells enriched from blood (not recorded which). The source of these receptors is a woman in her twenties or thirties who had been exposed to COVID-19. The CDR3 runs from the conserved cysteine through the conserved F or W. The D gene is left open where the match is weak. The size entry is marked missing in some rows and otherwise reads once, few, many or a size class.

v_call: TRBV7-9; clone_size: -; j_call: TRBJ1-1; d_call: -; cdr3_aa: CASSLGFPGITEAFF; cdr3_nt: TGTGCCAGCAGCTTAGGGTTTCCGGGGATCACTGAAGCTTTCTTT
v_call: TRBV5-6; clone_size: -; j_call: TRBJ2-7; d_call: -; cdr3_aa: CASSFLSYEQYF; cdr3_nt: TGTGCCAGCAGCTTTCTCTCCTACGAGCAGTACTTC
v_call: TRBV7-9; clone_size: -; j_call: TRBJ1-1; d_call: TRBD1; cdr3_aa: CASTLGGGMNTEAFF; cdr3_nt: TGTGCCAGCACCTTAGGAGGGGGCATGAACACTGAAGCTTTCTTT
v_call: TRBV5-4; clone_size: -; j_call: TRBJ1-6; d_call: TRBD1; cdr3_aa: CASNLDRGNSPLHF; cdr3_nt: TGTGCCAGCAACCTAGACAGGGGAAATTCACCCCTCCACTTT
v_call: TRBV5-4; clone_size: -; j_call: TRBJ2-3; d_call: -; cdr3_aa: CASSVRTDTQYF; cdr3_nt: TGTGCCAGCAGCGTCCGGACAGATACGCAGTATTTT
v_call: TRBV12-3/TRBV12-4; clone_size: -; j_call: TRBJ1-1; d_call: TRBD1; cdr3_aa: CASSPGTGFEAFF; cdr3_nt: TGTGCCAGCAGTCCGGGGACAGGGTTTGAAGCTTTCTTT
v_call: TRBV27; clone_size: -; j_call: TRBJ1-1; d_call: TRBD1; cdr3_aa: CASSLWTGPNTEAFF; cdr3_nt: TGTGCCAGCAGTTTGTGGACAGGGCCGAACACTGAAGCTTTCTTT
v_call: TRBV5-1; clone_size: -; j_call: TRBJ2-2; d_call: -; cdr3_aa: CASGVAGAGELFF; cdr3_nt: TGCGCCAGCGGGGTAGCAGGGGCCGGGGAGCTGTTTTTT
v_call: TRBV7-2; clone_size: -; j_call: TRBJ1-5; d_call: -; cdr3_aa: CASSLAREPGPQHF; cdr3_nt: TGTGCCAGCAGCTTAGCCAGGGAACCCGGGCCCCAGCATTTT
v_call: TRBV9; clone_size: -; j_call: TRBJ2-1; d_call: TRBD2; cdr3_aa: CASSVSSGGQNEQFF; cdr3_nt: TGTGCCAGCAGCGTATCCAGCGGGGGGCAAAACGAGCAGTTCTTC
v_call: TRBV5-4; clone_size: -; j_call: TRBJ1-1; d_call: -; cdr3_aa: CASSLDTSNTEAFF; cdr3_nt: TGTGCCAGCAGCTTAGACACTTCGAACACTGAAGCTTTCTTT
v_call: TRBV10-3; clone_size: -; j_call: TRBJ1-4; d_call: -; cdr3_aa: CAISEWGGTATNEKLFF; cdr3_nt: TGTGCCATCAGTGAGTGGGGGGGGACTGCAACTAATGAAAAACTGTTTTTT
v_call: TRBV9; clone_size: -; j_call: TRBJ1-2; d_call: TRBD1; cdr3_aa: CASRRQGNGYTF; cdr3_nt: TGTGCCAGCAGGAGACAGGGGAATGGCTACACCTTC
v_call: TRBV6-4; clone_size: -; j_call: TRBJ2-5; d_call: -; cdr3_aa: CASSSSFQETQYF; cdr3_nt: TGTGCCAGCAGTTCCTCCTTCCAAGAGACCCAGTACTTC
v_call: TRBV18; clone_size: -; j_call: TRBJ2-7; d_call: -; cdr3_aa: CASSPDLELYEQYF; cdr3_nt: TGTGCCAGCTCACCAGACTTAGAACTCTACGAGCAGTACTTC
v_call: TRBV18; clone_size: -; j_call: TRBJ2-1; d_call: TRBD1; cdr3_aa: CASSPRQGVSSYNEQFF; cdr3_nt: TGTGCCAGCTCACCACGGCAGGGGGTGAGCTCCTACAATGAGCAGTTCTTC
v_call: TRBV27; clone_size: once; j_call: TRBJ1-1; d_call: -; cdr3_aa: CASSLSGRGTEAFF; cdr3_nt: TGTGCCAGCAGTTTATCGGGGAGAGGCACTGAAGCTTTCTTT
v_call: TRBV19; clone_size: -; j_call: TRBJ1-5; d_call: -; cdr3_aa: CASSMVVRVNQPQHF; cdr3_nt: TGTGCCAGTAGTATGGTAGTGAGGGTCAATCAGCCCCAGCATTTT
v_call: TRBV6-1; clone_size: -; j_call: TRBJ1-2; d_call: -; cdr3_aa: CASSEGAGPGYGYTF; cdr3_nt: TGTGCCAGCAGTGAAGGTGCGGGACCAGGCTATGGCTACACCTTC
v_call: TRBV5-6; clone_size: -; j_call: TRBJ2-4; d_call: TRBD2; cdr3_aa: CASSLYSGTDGGNIQYF; cdr3_nt: TGTGCCAGCAGCTTGTATAGCGGGACCGACGGTGGAAACATTCAGTACTTC
v_call: TRBV24-1; clone_size: -; j_call: TRBJ1-5; d_call: -; cdr3_aa: CATLTGESSNQPQHF; cdr3_nt: TGTGCCACTCTGACAGGTGAATCTAGCAATCAGCCCCAGCATTTT
v_call: TRBV2; clone_size: -; j_call: TRBJ2-1; d_call: TRBD2; cdr3_aa: CASGGAGDNEQFF; cdr3_nt: TGTGCCAGCGGAGGGGCGGGGGACAATGAGCAGTTCTTC
v_call: TRBV3-1/TRBV3-2; clone_size: -; j_call: TRBJ1-2; d_call: -; cdr3_aa: CASSLTRNPGGYGYTF; cdr3_nt: TGTGCCAGCAGCCTTACAAGAAACCCCGGGGGGTATGGCTACACCTTC
v_call: TRBV29-1; clone_size: -; j_call: TRBJ2-7; d_call: -; cdr3_aa: CSVQKGEYEQYF; cdr3_nt: TGCAGCGTTCAGAAGGGGGAGTACGAGCAGTACTTC
v_call: TRBV6-4; clone_size: -; j_call: TRBJ1-1; d_call: TRBD1; cdr3_aa: CASSEGQGSTEAFF; cdr3_nt: TGTGCCAGCAGTGAAGGACAGGGAAGCACTGAAGCTTTCTTT
v_call: TRBV5-1; clone_size: -; j_call: TRBJ2-5; d_call: TRBD1; cdr3_aa: CASSPRGPRQETQYF; cdr3_nt: TGCGCCAGCTCGCCCAGGGGGCCGAGGCAAGAGACCCAGTACTTC
v_call: TRBV11-3; clone_size: -; j_call: TRBJ2-1; d_call: TRBD2; cdr3_aa: CASSLDGGSGAYEQFF; cdr3_nt: TGTGCCAGCAGCTTAGATGGGGGTAGCGGGGCTTATGAGCAGTTCTTC
v_call: TRBV4-3; clone_size: -; j_call: TRBJ1-2; d_call: -; cdr3_aa: CASSRHPGRGGISGGYTF; cdr3_nt: TGCGCCAGCAGCCGTCATCCCGGCCGAGGGGGTATAAGTGGTGGCTACACCTTC
v_call: TRBV19; clone_size: -; j_call: TRBJ1-6; d_call: TRBD1; cdr3_aa: CASSISQGNSPLHF; cdr3_nt: TGTGCCAGTAGTATATCACAGGGGAATTCACCCCTCCACTTT
v_call: TRBV6-2/TRBV6-3; clone_size: -; j_call: TRBJ1-6; d_call: -; cdr3_aa: CASSLFLSLHF; cdr3_nt: TGTGCCAGCAGTTTATTCCTATCCCTCCACTTT
v_call: TRBV11-2; clone_size: -; j_call: TRBJ1-2; d_call: -; cdr3_aa: CASSVTKDYGYTF; cdr3_nt: TGTGCCAGCAGCGTAACTAAGGACTATGGCTACACCTTC
v_call: TRBV5-1; clone_size: -; j_call: TRBJ2-3; d_call: -; cdr3_aa: CASSTSGLTDTQYF; cdr3_nt: -
v_call: TRBV5-1; clone_size: -; j_call: TRBJ1-1; d_call: -; cdr3_aa: CASSLAPESEAFF; cdr3_nt: TGCGCCAGCAGCTTGGCGCCCGAGTCAGAAGCTTTCTTT
v_call: TRBV7-2; clone_size: -; j_call: TRBJ1-6; d_call: -; cdr3_aa: CASSLYYNSPLHF; cdr3_nt: TGTGCCAGCAGCTTATACTATAATTCACCCCTCCACTTT
v_call: TRBV19; clone_size: -; j_call: TRBJ1-2; d_call: -; cdr3_aa: CASSETGYGYTF; cdr3_nt: TGTGCCAGTAGTGAAACAGGATATGGCTACACCTTC
v_call: TRBV5-1; clone_size: once; j_call: TRBJ1-3; d_call: TRBD1; cdr3_aa: CASSLGTAGNTIYF; cdr3_nt: TGCGCCAGCAGCCTCGGGACAGCCGGAAACACCATATATTTT
v_call: TRBV9; clone_size: few; j_call: TRBJ2-2; d_call: -; cdr3_aa: CASSVITGELFF; cdr3_nt: TGTGCCAGCAGCGTAATAACCGGGGAGCTGTTTTTT
v_call: TRBV5-1; clone_size: few; j_call: TRBJ2-5; d_call: TRBD2; cdr3_aa: CASRGTSGAFSETQYF; cdr3_nt: TGCGCCAGCAGGGGGACTAGCGGGGCCTTCTCAGAGACCCAGTACTTC
v_call: TRBV9; clone_size: -; j_call: TRBJ2-5; d_call: -; cdr3_aa: CASSVDSFKETQYF; cdr3_nt: TGTGCCAGCAGCGTCGACTCGTTTAAAGAGACCCAGTACTTC
v_call: TRBV21-1; clone_size: -; j_call: TRBJ2-3; d_call: -; cdr3_aa: CASKSRLAGGSTDTQYF; cdr3_nt: TGTGCCAGCAAATCTCGACTAGCGGGGGGGAGCACAGATACGCAGTATTTT
v_call: TRBV4-1; clone_size: -; j_call: TRBJ1-1; d_call: -; cdr3_aa: CASRRTGSEAFF; cdr3_nt: TGCGCCAGCAGACGCACAGGTTCTGAAGCTTTCTTT
v_call: TRBV12-5; clone_size: -; j_call: TRBJ1-2; d_call: -; cdr3_aa: CASGETQGNYGYTF; cdr3_nt: TGTGCTAGCGGAGAAACTCAGGGCAACTATGGCTACACCTTC